Below, 22 T cell receptor beta chains from the same sample are listed, as sequenced in a study of regulatory T cells in long-lasting Graves disease. The time point was: newly diagnosed GD, antithyroid drugs for less than 3 months. The TCR library was prepared using RNA isolated from PBMCs. Combining iRepertoire HTBI primers with Arm-PCR of CDR3 regions, the authors built TCR beta libraries. TCRdb re-analysed the multiplex PCR reads in MiXCR, keeping a single row per CDR3 protein. Among 400,000 to 500,000 distinct CDR3 sequences listed, less than 15% were seen once. The data were also submitted as part of a second study, on T cells in Graves' hyperthyroidism and ophthalmopathy.

Sequences were derived from peripheral blood mononuclear cells (PBMCs), sampled at new diagnosis, from a patient treated with antithyroid drugs. The receptor set was obtained from a woman between 45 and 65 years old with Graves disease.

The V and J genes are TRBV14 and TRBJ2-1; 9 bases align to TRBD1. Per germline, CDR1 SGHDN and CDR2 FVKESK. The CDR3 covers 16 residues. Losses at the gene ends were 3 bases for V and 3 bases for J; bases not matched to a gene: 6. CDR3 sequence (DNA): TGTGCCAGCAGCCAGGAGGGACAGGGAATCTACAATGAGCAGTTCTTC. It is translated as CASSQEGQGIYNEQFF.

At least ten counts were recorded for this clonotype. The chain has TRBV27 and TRBJ2-7, with 10 positions matching TRBD2. CDR3 length: 15 amino acids. V gave up 7 bases and J gave up 0 bases; unmatched junction bases: 6. CDR1 is MNHEY, CDR2 SMNVEV, per germline (reference sequence). In nucleotides, the CDR3 is TGTGCCAGCACCCCCAGCGGGAGGGCCTCCTACGAGCAGTACTTC. Its protein product is CASTPSGRASYEQYF.

This clonotype showed up many times. The chain joins TRBV7-9 to TRBJ2-1; 7 nucleotides agree with TRBD2. The V and J ends lost 5 bases and 10 bases, in that order; junction bases with no gene match: 5. CDR1 is SEHNR, CDR2 FQNEAQ, per germline (reference sequence). The CDR3 is 12 residues long. The chain's CDR3 is CASSPGEGEQFF. The CDR3 DNA sequence: TGTGCCAGCAGCCCCGGGGAGGGGGAGCAGTTCTTC.

The chain links TRBV10-3 to TRBJ1-6; maybe TRBD1 (5 bases). Germline V gene lookup returns CDR1 ENHRY and CDR2 SYGVKD. The ends were cut back, 10 bases at V and 7 bases at J, with 14 bases in the middle. The CDR3 runs 13 residues. The CDR3 loop reads CASGYGGNSPLHF. The CDR3 region has the DNA TGTGCCAGCGGCTACGGGGGAAATTCACCCCTCCACTTT.

This clonotype occurred many times. This sequence joins TRBV6-1 and TRBJ2-7; 9 nucleotides line up with TRBD1. This CDR3 comprises 16 residues. Per germline, CDR1 MNHNS and CDR2 SASEGT. V lost 7 bases to trimming and J lost 0 bases; unmatched junction nucleotides: 10. The CDR3 protein is CASKSRGQGGSYEQYF. The CDR3 DNA is TGTGCCAGCAAATCCAGGGGACAGGGAGGCTCCTACGAGCAGTACTTC.

This clonotype has a handful of counts. The J gene is TRBJ2-1, the V gene TRBV9; a possible D gene is TRBD2 (5 bases). The CDR3 covers 13 residues. The V end lost 3 bases, the J end lost 4 bases, and 8 bases lay between the germline ends. The germline gives CDR1 SGDLS, CDR2 YYNGEE. The CDR3 spells CASSERSYNEQFF. For the CDR3, the DNA is TGTGCCAGCAGCGAGCGGAGTTACAATGAGCAGTTCTTC.

Worth noting for this clonotype: This likely stems from a read error, as it lies one base from a far larger clone. J is TRBJ2-1 and V is TRBV7-2; 9 bases line up with TRBD1. Germline CDR1 is SGHTA and CDR2 is FQGNSA. V was clipped by 3 bases and J by 4 bases; unmatched bases: 4. The CDR3 runs 15 residues. The CDR3 nucleotides are TGTACCAGCAGCTTGGACAGGGGCCATTACAATGAGCAGTTCTTC. Amino acids: CTSSLDRGHYNEQFF. The full variable domain, with the rest looked up from reference TRBV7-2 and TRBJ2-1, is GAGVSQSPSNKVTEKGKDVELRCDPISGHTALYWYRQSLGQGLEFLIYFQGNSAPDKSGLPSDRFSAERTGGSVSTLTIQRTQQEDSAVYLCTSSLDRGHYNEQFFGPGTRLTVL.

This clonotype turned up a few times. The genes are TRBV30 and TRBJ1-5; TRBD1 might be the D (5 bases). Looked up from germline, CDR1 is GTSNPN and CDR2 is SVGIG (reference sequence). The CDR3 contains 14 residues. Trimming cost V 5 bases and J 0 bases, with 11 bases left between them. The CDR3 DNA follows: TGTGCCTGGGGGGGGGGGATTAGCAATCAGCCCCAGCATTTT. This codes for CAWGGGISNQPQHF.

In this sample, this clonotype turned up a few times. This sequence joins TRBV7-6 and TRBJ2-1; perhaps D is TRBD1 or TRBD2 (6 bases each). Germline CDR1 is SGHVS and CDR2 is FNYEAQ. The germline V and J ends were trimmed by 5 bases and 9 bases, with 20 bases remaining between them. The CDR3 has 15 residues. In nucleotides, the CDR3 is TGTGCCAGCAGCCTAAGCGGGTTAGAGGGGGGTGAGCAGTTCTTC. Translated, it gives CASSLSGLEGGEQFF. Using reference TRBV7-6 and TRBJ2-1 for the parts outside the CDR3, the full variable domain is GAGVSQSPRYKVTKRGQDVALRCDPISGHVSLYWYRQALGQGPEFLTYFNYEAQQDKSGLPNDRFSAERPEGSISTLTIQRTEQRDSAMYRCASSLSGLEGGEQFFGPGTRLTVL.

This chain joins TRBV20-1 and TRBJ2-5, with 13 positions matching TRBD2. The CDR3 runs to 13 residues. Germline V gives CDR1 DFQATT, CDR2 SNEGSKA (reference sequence). Germline trimming cut 5 bases from V and 3 bases from J; bases unmatched to any gene: 0. This CDR3 reads CSAGLAGEETQYF. Written as DNA, the CDR3 is TGCAGTGCTGGACTAGCGGGAGAAGAGACCCAGTACTTC.

This clonotype was counted once. The genes are TRBV10-3 and TRBJ2-3; 7 bases agree with TRBD2. Germline CDR1 reads ENHRY; CDR2 reads SYGVKD. CDR3 length equals 13 residues. V lost 10 bases, J lost 6 bases, and 10 bases stayed unmatched. CDR3 loop: CATGGRASDTQYF. The CDR3 DNA reads as TGTGCCACCGGGGGGAGAGCGTCCGATACGCAGTATTTT.

In its sample, this clonotype was seen a few times. The chain employs TRBV28 and TRBJ2-2; no definite D call. CDR1 and CDR2 from the germline V gene are MDHEN and SYDVKM. V was clipped by 7 bases and J by 2 bases, with 5 bases between them. The CDR3 spans 12 residues. In DNA, the CDR3 is TGTGCCAGCATGGGAAACACCGGGGAGCTGTTTTTT. Its protein product is CASMGNTGELFF.

Many counts were recorded for this clonotype. The V gene is TRBV13, the J gene TRBJ2-7; 10 nucleotides align to TRBD2. The CDR3 is made up of 16 amino acids. The germline CDR1 and CDR2 sequences are PRHDT and FYEKMQ (reference sequence). V lost 5 bases and J lost 1; bases outside the gene matches: 8. The CDR3 protein is CASSDAPSGSSYEQYF. CDR3 in DNA: TGTGCCAGCAGCGACGCACCTAGCGGGAGTTCCTACGAGCAGTACTTC. Drawing the rest from reference TRBV13 and TRBJ2-7, the complete variable domain is AAGVIQSPRHLIKEKRETATLKCYPIPRHDTVYWYQQGPGQDPQFLISFYEKMQSDKGSIPDRFSAQQFSDYHSELNMSSLELGDSALYFCASSDAPSGSSYEQYFGPGTRLTVT.

In this sample, this clonotype turned up a few times. V and J are TRBV5-4 and TRBJ1-1; 9 bases fit TRBD1. V was clipped by 1 base and J by 4 bases; unmatched bases: 5. The CDR3 covers 15 residues. Germline loops: CDR1 SGHNT, CDR2 YYREEE (reference sequence). CDR3 nucleotide sequence: TGTGCCAGCAGCTTGTTGGAGACAGGGGGCACTGAAGCTTTCTTT. Translating it yields CASSLLETGGTEAFF.

This clonotype was seen more than once but under ten times. V usage is TRBV30 and J usage is TRBJ2-7; a weak D match, TRBD1 (5 bases). CDR1 is GTSNPN, CDR2 SVGIG, per germline (reference sequence). The CDR3 spans 17 residues. The V end was cut by 0 bases, the J end by 5 bases, with 23 bases between. CDR3 residues: CAWSVRWFGQGRDEQYF. For the CDR3, the DNA is TGTGCCTGGAGTGTAAGATGGTTCGGGCAGGGCAGGGACGAGCAGTACTTC.

This clonotype was counted at least ten times. The CDR3 spells CASSYGGTATYEQYF. The CDR3 DNA follows: TGTGCCAGCAGTTACGGTGGGACAGCTACCTACGAGCAGTACTTC. V gene TRBV6-5 combines with J gene TRBJ2-7, with 7 bases matching TRBD1. From germline, CDR1 is MNHEY and CDR2 SVGAGI. The J segment lost 2 bases and the V segment lost 2 bases, leaving 6 bases of the junction unmatched. The CDR3 is 15 amino acids.

This clonotype was observed many times. V and J are TRBV9 and TRBJ2-1, with a tentative D call TRBD2 (6 bases). V lost 3 bases and J lost 5, with 12 bases in between. This CDR3 spans 14 amino acids. Germline V lookup: CDR1 SGDLS, CDR2 YYNGEE. CDR3 sequence: CASSARGTNNEQFF. The DNA of the CDR3 is TGTGCCAGCAGCGCCCGGGGGACGAACAATGAGCAGTTCTTC.

This sequence joins TRBV10-3 and TRBJ2-5, with D possibly being TRBD1 or TRBD2 (5 bases each). V was pared by 6 bases and J by 1 base, with 12 bases between. CDR3 length: 14 residues. The germline V gene has CDR1 ENHRY and CDR2 SYGVKD. The CDR3 DNA sequence: TGTGCCATCAGGAGGGGAGCTACCCAAGAGACCCAGTACTTC. It specifies CAIRRGATQETQYF.

This chain joins TRBV12-3 or TRBV12-4 and TRBJ1-5, with D possibly being TRBD1 (6 bases). V lost 3 bases, J lost 0 bases, and 9 bases lay in between. The CDR3 consists of 15 residues. CDR3 DNA: TGTGCCAGCAGTTTCGGGGGCGTTAGCAATCAGCCCCAGCATTTT. It yields the protein CASSFGGVSNQPQHF.

The rearrangement joins TRBV25-1 to TRBJ1-4; D call uncertain. Germline loops: CDR1 MGHDK, CDR2 SYGVNS. The CDR3 totals 16 residues. Trimming cost V 8 bases and J 0 bases, with 16 bases left between them. The CDR3 sequence is CASPFRLGTTNEKLFF. The CDR3 nucleotides are TGTGCCAGCCCTTTTCGCCTCGGGACAACTAATGAAAAACTGTTTTTT.

Ten or more counts support this clonotype. The rearrangement joins TRBV30 to TRBJ1-1; D remains unclear. V was clipped by 2 bases and J by 10 bases, with 14 bases between them. CDR3 size: 12 residues. Germline CDR1 and CDR2: GTSNPN and SVGIG (reference sequence). CDR3 in amino acids: CAWSQWRVAAFF. For the CDR3, the DNA is TGTGCCTGGAGTCAATGGCGGGTAGCAGCTTTCTTT.

This clonotype has at least ten counts. V gene TRBV18 combines with J gene TRBJ2-5; 7 nucleotides align to TRBD1. V lost 6 bases and J lost 4; bases outside the gene matches: 5. This CDR3 spans 13 amino acids. CDR1 and CDR2 from the germline V gene are KGHSH and LQKENI. CDR3 DNA: TGTGCCAGCTCCAGGGGGTCGGGAGAGACCCAGTACTTC. Protein product: CASSRGSGETQYF.